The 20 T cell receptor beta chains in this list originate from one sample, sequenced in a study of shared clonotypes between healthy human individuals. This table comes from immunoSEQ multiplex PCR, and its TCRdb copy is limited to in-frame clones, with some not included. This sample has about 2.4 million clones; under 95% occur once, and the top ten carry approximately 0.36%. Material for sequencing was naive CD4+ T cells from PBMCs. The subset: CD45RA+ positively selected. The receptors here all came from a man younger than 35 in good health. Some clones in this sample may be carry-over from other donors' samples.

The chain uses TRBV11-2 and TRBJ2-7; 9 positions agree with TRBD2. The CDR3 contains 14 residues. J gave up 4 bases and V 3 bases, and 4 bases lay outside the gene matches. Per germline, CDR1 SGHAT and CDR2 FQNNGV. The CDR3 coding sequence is TGTGCCAGCAGCTTTTTGCGGGAGGGGTACGAGCAGTACTTC. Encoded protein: CASSFLREGYEQYF.

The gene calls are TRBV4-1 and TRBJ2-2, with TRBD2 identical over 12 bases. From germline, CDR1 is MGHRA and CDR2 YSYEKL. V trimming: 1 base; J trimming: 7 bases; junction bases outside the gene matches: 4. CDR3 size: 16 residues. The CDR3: CASSQGLAGVVGELFF. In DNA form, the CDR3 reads TGCGCCAGCAGCCAAGGACTAGCGGGAGTCGTCGGGGAGCTGTTTTTT.

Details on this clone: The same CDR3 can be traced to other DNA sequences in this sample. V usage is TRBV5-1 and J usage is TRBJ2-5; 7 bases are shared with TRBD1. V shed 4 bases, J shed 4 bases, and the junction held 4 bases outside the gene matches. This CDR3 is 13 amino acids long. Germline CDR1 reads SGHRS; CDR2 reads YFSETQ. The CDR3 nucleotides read TGCGCCAGCAGCCAGGGGGTAGGAGAGACCCAGTACTTC. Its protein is CASSQGVGETQYF.

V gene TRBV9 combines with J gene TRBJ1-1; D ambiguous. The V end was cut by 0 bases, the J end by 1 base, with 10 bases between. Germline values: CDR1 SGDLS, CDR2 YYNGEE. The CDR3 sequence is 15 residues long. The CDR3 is CASSVDRLGNTEAFF. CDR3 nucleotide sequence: TGTGCCAGCAGCGTAGACCGCTTGGGGAACACTGAAGCTTTCTTT.

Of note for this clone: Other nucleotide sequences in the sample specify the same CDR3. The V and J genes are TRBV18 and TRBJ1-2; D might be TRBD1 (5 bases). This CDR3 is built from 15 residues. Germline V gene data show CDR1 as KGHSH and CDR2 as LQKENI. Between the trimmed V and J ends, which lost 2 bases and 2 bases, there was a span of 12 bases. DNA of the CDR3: TGTGCCAGCTCACCATCGGCAGGGACCAACTATGGCTACACCTTC. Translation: CASSPSAGTNYGYTF. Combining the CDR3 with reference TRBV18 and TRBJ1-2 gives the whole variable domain NAGVMQNPRHLVRRRGQEARLRCSPMKGHSHVYWYRQLPEEGLKFMVYLQKENIIDESGMPKERFSAEFPKEGPSILRIQQVVRGDSAAYFCASSPSAGTNYGYTFGSGTRLTVV.

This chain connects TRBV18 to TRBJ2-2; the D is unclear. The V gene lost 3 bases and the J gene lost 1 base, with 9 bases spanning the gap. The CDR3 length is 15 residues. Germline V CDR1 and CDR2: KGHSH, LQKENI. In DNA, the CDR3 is TGTGCCAGCTCACCGTCGAGACAGAACACCGGGGAGCTGTTTTTT. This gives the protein CASSPSRQNTGELFF.

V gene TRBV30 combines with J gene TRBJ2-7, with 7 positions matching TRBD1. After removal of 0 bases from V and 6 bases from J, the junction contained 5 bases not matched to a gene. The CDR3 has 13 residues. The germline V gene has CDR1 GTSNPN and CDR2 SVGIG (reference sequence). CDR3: CAWSVNRGREQYF. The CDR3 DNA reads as TGTGCCTGGAGTGTAAACAGGGGACGCGAGCAGTACTTC.

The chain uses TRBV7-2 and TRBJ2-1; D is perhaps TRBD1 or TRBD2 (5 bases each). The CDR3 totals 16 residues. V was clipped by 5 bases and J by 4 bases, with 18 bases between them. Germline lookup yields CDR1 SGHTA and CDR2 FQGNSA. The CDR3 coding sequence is TGTGCCAGCAGCCTTGACCCGGGACGGATATACAATGAGCAGTTCTTC. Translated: CASSLDPGRIYNEQFF.

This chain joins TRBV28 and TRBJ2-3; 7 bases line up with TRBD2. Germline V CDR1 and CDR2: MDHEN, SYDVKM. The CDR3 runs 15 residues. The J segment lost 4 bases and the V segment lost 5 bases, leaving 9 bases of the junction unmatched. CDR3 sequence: CASSTGLVGPDTQYF. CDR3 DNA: TGTGCCAGCAGTACCGGACTAGTGGGCCCAGATACGCAGTATTTT. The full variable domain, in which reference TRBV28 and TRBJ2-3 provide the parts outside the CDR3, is DVKVTQSSRYLVKRTGEKVFLECVQDMDHENMFWYRQDPGLGLRLIYFSYDVKMKEKGDIPEGYSVSREKKERFSLILESASTNQTSMYLCASSTGLVGPDTQYFGPGTRLTVL.

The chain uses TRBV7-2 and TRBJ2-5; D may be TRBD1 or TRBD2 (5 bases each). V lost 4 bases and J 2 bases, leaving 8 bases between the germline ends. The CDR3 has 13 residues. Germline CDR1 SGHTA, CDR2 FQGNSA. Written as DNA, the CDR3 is TGTGCCAGCAGCTGGGGACCACAAGAGACCCAGTACTTC. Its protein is CASSWGPQETQYF.

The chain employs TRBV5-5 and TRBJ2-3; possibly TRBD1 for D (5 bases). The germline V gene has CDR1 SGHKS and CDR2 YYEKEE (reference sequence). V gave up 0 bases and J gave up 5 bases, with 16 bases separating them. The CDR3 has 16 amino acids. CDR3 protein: CASSLVKLGQGDTQYF. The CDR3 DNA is TGTGCCAGCAGCTTGGTGAAGTTGGGGCAAGGAGATACGCAGTATTTT. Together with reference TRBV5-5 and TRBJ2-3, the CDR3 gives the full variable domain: DAGVTQSPTHLIKTRGQQVTLRCSPISGHKSVSWYQQVLGQGPQFIFQYYEKEERGRGNFPDRFSARQFPNYSSELNVNALLLGDSALYLCASSLVKLGQGDTQYFGPGTRLTVL.

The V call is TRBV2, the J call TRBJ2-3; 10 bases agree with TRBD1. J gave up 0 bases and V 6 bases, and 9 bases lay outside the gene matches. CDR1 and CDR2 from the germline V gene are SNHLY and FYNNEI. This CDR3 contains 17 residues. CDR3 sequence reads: CASSRWTGGLSTDTQYF. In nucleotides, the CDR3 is TGTGCCAGCAGCCGATGGACAGGGGGTCTTAGCACAGATACGCAGTATTTT.

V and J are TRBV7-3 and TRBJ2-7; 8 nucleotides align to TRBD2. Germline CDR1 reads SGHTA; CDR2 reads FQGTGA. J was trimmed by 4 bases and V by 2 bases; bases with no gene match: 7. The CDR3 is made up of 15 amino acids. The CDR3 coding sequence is TGTGCCAGCAGCTTAGGGAGCGGGAGAGGGTACGAGCAGTACTTC. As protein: CASSLGSGRGYEQYF.

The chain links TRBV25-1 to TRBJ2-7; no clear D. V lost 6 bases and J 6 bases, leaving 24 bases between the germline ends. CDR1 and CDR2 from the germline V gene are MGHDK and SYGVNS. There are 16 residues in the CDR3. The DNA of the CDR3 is TGTGCCAGCAGCCCCCCCCCGACGGGTTCCTATCGCGAGCAGTACTTC. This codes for CASSPPPTGSYREQYF.

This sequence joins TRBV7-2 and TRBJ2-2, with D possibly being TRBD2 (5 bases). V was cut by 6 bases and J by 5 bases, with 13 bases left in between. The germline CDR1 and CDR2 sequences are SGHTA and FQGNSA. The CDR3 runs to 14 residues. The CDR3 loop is CASRPSSGTGELFF. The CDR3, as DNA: TGTGCCAGCAGGCCATCCTCGGGGACCGGGGAGCTGTTTTTT.

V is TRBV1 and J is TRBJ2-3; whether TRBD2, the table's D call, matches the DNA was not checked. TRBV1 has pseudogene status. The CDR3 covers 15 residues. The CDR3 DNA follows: TGCACCAGCAGCCAACCCCGGGTTGAATCAGATACGCAGTATTTT. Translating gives CTSSQPRVESDTQYF.

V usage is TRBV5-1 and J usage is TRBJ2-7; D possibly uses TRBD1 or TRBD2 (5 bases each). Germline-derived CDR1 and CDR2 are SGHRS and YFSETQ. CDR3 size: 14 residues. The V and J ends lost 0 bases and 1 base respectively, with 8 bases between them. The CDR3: CASSLGWGSYEQYF. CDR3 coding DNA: TGCGCCAGCAGCTTGGGATGGGGGTCCTACGAGCAGTACTTC.

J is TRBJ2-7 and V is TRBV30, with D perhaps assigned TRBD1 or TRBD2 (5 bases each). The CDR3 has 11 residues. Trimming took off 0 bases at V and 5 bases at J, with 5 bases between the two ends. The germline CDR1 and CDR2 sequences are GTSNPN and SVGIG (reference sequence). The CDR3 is CAWSVGDEQYF. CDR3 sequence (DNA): TGTGCCTGGAGTGTGGGGGACGAGCAGTACTTC.

The CDR3 is CASSEERDEQYF. The CDR3 nucleotides are TGTGCCAGCAGTGAAGAGAGGGACGAGCAGTACTTC. V and J are TRBV6-5 and TRBJ2-5, with TRBD2 as a possible D gene (5 bases). The end of the DNA is better explained by TRBJ2-7, so the J call may be wrong. Looked up from germline, CDR1 is MNHEY and CDR2 is SVGAGI. The CDR3 sequence is 12 residues long.

Here the CDR3 reads CASSLGSQIQETQYF. The CDR3 DNA is TGCGCCAGCAGCTTGGGGTCCCAGATCCAAGAGACCCAGTACTTC. The chain uses TRBV5-1 and TRBJ2-5; D unclear. Trimming took 0 bases from V and 1 from J, leaving 10 bases between them. The germline V gene has CDR1 SGHRS and CDR2 YFSETQ. The CDR3 totals 15 residues.